Listed below are T cell receptor beta chains from one sample, sequenced in a study of shared clonotypes between healthy human individuals. Clones were read by immunoSEQ multiplex PCR, and TCRdb kept only the in-frame ones, dropping some. The sample contains 100,000 to 120,000 clones, 65% to 75% of which appear only once. The sample comprised memory CD8+ T cells sorted from blood. The origin of the receptors is a woman under 40 in good health. The CDR3 runs from the conserved cysteine through the conserved F or W. The D gene is left open where the match is weak. Clone size is given for some rows only: seen once, a few or many times, or a class if the clone is expanded.

CDR3 protein	CDR3 DNA	D gene	V gene	clone size	J gene
CASSVAGQFTDTQYF	TGCGCCAGCAGCGTAGCGGGGCAGTTCACAGATACGCAGTATTTT	TRBD2	TRBV5-1	many	TRBJ2-3
CASSMVRTSTDTQYF	TGTGCCAGTAGTATGGTCAGAACTAGCACAGATACGCAGTATTTT	.	TRBV19	few	TRBJ2-3
CASYSQGNYEQYF	TGTGCCAGCTATTCGCAGGGGAACTACGAGCAGTACTTC	.	TRBV2	.	TRBJ2-7
CASSLVFGLNQPQHF	TGTGCCAGCAGCTTAGTATTTGGACTAAATCAGCCCCAGCATTTT	.	TRBV7-2	.	TRBJ1-5
CAISGRKREGREQFF	TGTGCCATCAGCGGACGAAAGCGGGAGGGCCGTGAGCAGTTCTTC	TRBD2	TRBV10-3	few	TRBJ2-1
CASSFGWGGLRDTDTQYF	TGTGCCAGCAGTTTCGGTTGGGGCGGGTTGAGAGACACAGATACGCAGTATTTT	.	TRBV28	.	TRBJ2-3
CASSVYEQYF	TGTGCCAGCAGTGTCTACGAGCAGTACTTC	.	TRBV2	.	TRBJ2-7
CASSRPEYNEQFF	TGTGCCAGCAGCCGGCCCGAGTACAATGAGCAGTTCTTC	.	TRBV4-2	.	TRBJ2-1
CASSMGDGKTYGYTF	TGTGCCAGCAGCATGGGAGACGGAAAGACCTATGGCTACACCTTC	.	TRBV11-2	.	TRBJ1-2
CASSHRLARAYNEQFF	TGTGCCAGCAGTCACAGACTAGCCCGAGCTTACAATGAGCAGTTCTTC	TRBD2	TRBV28	few	TRBJ2-1
CASLGYNEQFF	TGCGCCAGCTTAGGGTACAATGAGCAGTTCTTC	.	TRBV4-1	.	TRBJ2-1
CASSELSLGQGNAEQYF	TGTGCCAGCAGTGAACTTAGTCTGGGACAGGGTAATGCCGAGCAGTACTTC	TRBD1	TRBV25-1	few	TRBJ2-7
CASRTSGSYEQYF	TGTGCCAGCAGGACTAGCGGGAGTTACGAGCAGTACTTC	TRBD2	TRBV2	.	TRBJ2-7
CSVEDLDSYEQYF	TGCAGCGTTGAAGATCTGGACAGCTACGAGCAGTACTTC	.	TRBV29-1	.	TRBJ2-7
CASSATPRFYAGGSYEQYF	TGTGCCAGCAGTGCGACTCCCCGGTTCTATGCGGGTGGATCCTACGAGCAGTACTTC	.	TRBV6-1	.	TRBJ2-7
CASSQVASGSNEQFF	TGTGCCAGCAGCCAAGTGGCTAGCGGGAGCAATGAGCAGTTCTTC	TRBD2	TRBV4-2	.	TRBJ2-1
CASSFQGAAEAFF	TGCGCCAGCAGCTTCCAGGGGGCGGCTGAAGCTTTCTTT	TRBD1	TRBV5-1	.	TRBJ1-1
CASSPLAGISNQPQHF	TGTGCCAGCAGCCCACTCGCTGGTATTAGCAATCAGCCCCAGCATTTT	.	TRBV7-9	.	TRBJ1-5
CASKGRVDTGELFF	TGTGCCAGCAAAGGGCGCGTGGACACCGGGGAGCTGTTTTTT	.	TRBV6-1	.	TRBJ2-2
CASSLAMGRMNTEAFF	TGTGCCAGCAGCTTGGCCATGGGTCGGATGAACACTGAAGCTTTCTTT	.	TRBV5-6	.	TRBJ1-1
CASSNTPSGDSYEQYF	TGTGCCAGCAGCAACACCCCTAGCGGGGACTCCTACGAGCAGTACTTC	TRBD2	TRBV27	.	TRBJ2-7
CASSQVFRARGNTEAFF	TGCGCCAGCAGCCAAGTGTTCAGAGCGAGGGGGAACACTGAAGCTTTCTTT	.	TRBV4-1	.	TRBJ1-1
CASSLVDTEAFF	TGTGCCAGCAGCTTGGTGGATACTGAAGCTTTCTTT	.	TRBV5-4	.	TRBJ1-1
CSAGQGGPYEQYF	TGCAGCGCCGGACAGGGCGGCCCCTACGAGCAGTACTTC	TRBD1	TRBV29-1	.	TRBJ2-7
CASSMSFPFDYGYTF	TGTGCCAGTAGTATGTCATTCCCGTTCGACTATGGCTACACCTTC	.	TRBV19	.	TRBJ1-2
CATSTREGDSYEQYF	TGTGCCACCAGCACGCGGGAGGGGGACTCCTACGAGCAGTACTTC	TRBD2	TRBV15	.	TRBJ2-7
CASKRGTGSTDTQYF	TGTGCCAGTAAGAGGGGCACAGGTTCGACAGATACGCAGTATTTT	.	TRBV19	.	TRBJ2-3
CASSEGSAPEAFF	TGTGCCAGCAGTGAAGGATCGGCCCCTGAAGCTTTCTTT	.	TRBV25-1	.	TRBJ1-1
CASSQLARGAYEQYF	TGCGCCAGCAGTCAATTGGCGAGGGGAGCCTACGAGCAGTACTTC	.	TRBV23-1	.	TRBJ2-7
CASSASSSGANVLTF	TGTGCCAGCAGTGCCAGCTCCTCTGGGGCCAACGTCCTGACTTTC	.	TRBV6-1	many	TRBJ2-6
CASSLAGLTHSYNEQFF	TGTGCCAGCAGCTTGGCTGGACTGACCCACTCCTACAATGAGCAGTTCTTC	.	TRBV5-6	.	TRBJ2-1